This is a list of T cell receptor beta chains from one sample in a study of blood T cells in healthy people across ages. MiXCR, applied by TCRdb to the 5' RACE reads, yields one record per CDR3 protein. The profile covers about 1.5 million distinct CDR3 sequences, with 40% to 45% appearing a single time and roughly 3.7% taken by the ten largest. The sequencing input was blood. The receptors were gathered from a woman between 18 and 29 years old in good health. CDR3s include the opening cysteine and the closing phenylalanine or tryptophan. A D gene is named only where the DNA matches it firmly. Some rows have no size entry. The others give once, few or many, or a class for an expanded clone.

-	TRBV5-1	-	TRBJ1-4	TGCGCCAGCAGACCGGACAGAAATAATGAAAAACTGTTTTTT	CASRPDRNNEKLFF
-	TRBV20-1	-	TRBJ2-1	TGCAGTGCTCCTCGGAGGGGTGAGCAGTTCTTC	CSAPRRGEQFF
-	TRBV28	-	TRBJ1-6	TGTGCCCGCAGCGTACACCTGAATAATTCACCCCTCCACTTT	CARSVHLNNSPLHF
TRBD2	TRBV27	few	TRBJ2-1	TGTGCCAGCAGATCCAGCGGGGAAAATGAGCAGTTCTTC	CASRSSGENEQFF
TRBD2	TRBV4-3	-	TRBJ2-3	TGCGCCAGCAGCCAAGGACTAGCGGGCTCCCTCACAGATACGCAGTATTTT	CASSQGLAGSLTDTQYF
-	TRBV21-1	-	TRBJ2-7	TGTGCCAGCAGCAAAAGTAGGGGACAGGACTCCTACGAGCAGTACTTC	CASSKSRGQDSYEQYF
-	TRBV28	-	TRBJ1-2	TGTGCCAGCAGACGACGGGGAGGGACTTCTAACTATGGCTACACCTTC	CASRRRGGTSNYGYTF
TRBD1	TRBV12-3/TRBV12-4	-	TRBJ1-6	TGTGCCAGCAGTGGACAGGGGGGGACGAATTCACCCCTCCACTTT	CASSGQGGTNSPLHF
-	TRBV6-5	many	TRBJ1-1	TGTGCCAGCAGAATCAGGAGACAGGACACTGAAGCTTTCTTT	CASRIRRQDTEAFF
-	TRBV20-1	few	TRBJ1-5	TGCAGTGCTAGAGCCCCGGGGGCGGACAATCAGCCCCAGCATTTT	CSARAPGADNQPQHF
-	TRBV27	few	TRBJ2-1	TGTGCCAGCAGTAATATGAGAGTCTGGGGGGATGAGCAGTTCTTC	CASSNMRVWGDEQFF
-	TRBV6-5	-	TRBJ2-1	TGTGCCAGCAGTAGAGGGTTCCATGAGCAGTTCTTC	CASSRGFHEQFF
TRBD1	TRBV20-1	-	TRBJ2-1	TGCAGTGCAACCGGGACAGGGTCCTACAATGAGCAGTTCTTC	CSATGTGSYNEQFF
TRBD2	TRBV9	-	TRBJ2-1	TGTGCCAGCAGCTCCGCCCGGGGGACTAGCGGGGGAGGGGAGCAGTTCTTC	CASSSARGTSGGGEQFF
-	TRBV12-3/TRBV12-4	few	TRBJ1-2	TGTGCCAGCAGTTTGGGGCACAGTACCTTGGGCTACACCTTC	CASSLGHSTLGYTF
-	TRBV29-1	-	TRBJ1-2	TGCAGCGTTGGGGCCTCCTATGGCTACACCTTC	CSVGASYGYTF
TRBD2	TRBV6-6	-	TRBJ2-1	TGTGCCAGCAGCCCCTCTGCGGGGGGAGACAATGAGCAGTTCTTC	CASSPSAGGDNEQFF
-	TRBV20-1	once	TRBJ2-7	TGCAGTGCTAGAGGACTCCTTTCGGATGAGCAGTACTTC	CSARGLLSDEQYF
TRBD1	TRBV20-1	few	TRBJ1-5	TGCAGTGCTACACAGGGGAACAATCAGCCCCAGCATTTT	CSATQGNNQPQHF
-	TRBV7-3	few	TRBJ2-3	TGTGCCAGCAGCCCCACCAGACACGGGGATACGCAGTATTTT	CASSPTRHGDTQYF
-	TRBV12-3/TRBV12-4	-	TRBJ2-3	TGTGCCAGCACCCGGGAGAACACAGATACGCAGTATTTT	CASTRENTDTQYF
-	TRBV6-5	-	TRBJ2-1	TGTGCCAGCAGTTACTCGGGAGGCGTCAATGAGCAGTTCTTC	CASSYSGGVNEQFF
-	TRBV15	once	TRBJ1-1	TGTGCCACCTGTCCGGGGCCGAACACTGAAGCTTTCTTT	CATCPGPNTEAFF
-	TRBV6-5	-	TRBJ1-4	TGTGCCAGCAGGGGCCAAACAGGGGAAAAACTGTTTTTT	CASRGQTGEKLFF
-	TRBV4-1	once	TRBJ1-2	TGCGCCAGCAGCCAACCCCTCGGACGCAACGCCTATGGCTACACCTTC	CASSQPLGRNAYGYTF
-	TRBV4-1	-	TRBJ2-3	TGCGCCAGCAGCCAAGAGGCAGGAGCTACTAGGCACACAGATACGCAGTATTTT	CASSQEAGATRHTDTQYF
-	TRBV14	-	TRBJ2-5	TGTGCCAGCAGCCAGTATAGACAGACCTCCTACAATGAGCAGTACTTC	CASSQYRQTSYNEQYF
-	TRBV15	-	TRBJ2-4	TGTGCCACCCTTCGCCTTGATGAAAACATTCAGTACTTC	CATLRLDENIQYF
-	TRBV4-1	few	TRBJ2-1	TGCGCCAGCAGCCAACCCCCGTGGAGGGGCTACAATGAGCAGTTCTTC	CASSQPPWRGYNEQFF
-	TRBV6-2/TRBV6-3	-	TRBJ1-2	TGTGCCAGCAGTTACTCGCAGGGGAACGATGGCTACACCTTC	CASSYSQGNDGYTF
-	TRBV19	-	TRBJ2-1	TGTGCCAGTAGTAGGGGTGGGGTCAATGAGCAGTTCTTC	CASSRGGVNEQFF
-	TRBV7-9	-	TRBJ2-5	TGTGCCAGCAGCTCCGCCACGGAGACCCAGTACTTC	CASSSATETQYF
TRBD2	TRBV30	-	TRBJ2-5	TGTGCCTGGAGTGGGGGACTAGCGGAAGAGACCCAGTACTTC	CAWSGGLAEETQYF
TRBD2	TRBV6-5	few	TRBJ2-7	TGTGCCAGCAGAGCAGGGCGGACTAGCGGCGAGCAGTACTTC	CASRAGRTSGEQYF
TRBD2	TRBV20-1	-	TRBJ2-7	TGCAGCGCCCCGTCCGGGACGGGGGGTGACGAGCAGTACTTC	CSAPSGTGGDEQYF
-	TRBV29-1	-	TRBJ2-3	TGCAGCGTTGGTGGCTTGACGCATACGCAGTATTTT	CSVGGLTHTQYF
TRBD2	TRBV29-1	few	TRBJ2-7	TGCAGCGTTGCTAGGCGGGGGAGCTCCTACAATGAGCAGTACTTC	CSVARRGSSYNEQYF
-	TRBV20-1	many	TRBJ1-5	TGCAGTGCCAGCCCGGCGGGCGGGGGGAGCAATCAGCCCCAGCATTTT	CSASPAGGGSNQPQHF
TRBD1	TRBV12-3/TRBV12-4	-	TRBJ2-1	TGTGCCAGCAGTTTCTGGACAGGGGCGAACAATGAGCAGTTCTTC	CASSFWTGANNEQFF
-	TRBV7-2	-	TRBJ1-5	TGTGCCAGCAGTGAGGGCATAGGGGATTTTCAGCCCCAGCATTTT	CASSEGIGDFQPQHF
-	TRBV9	-	TRBJ2-3	TGTGCCAGCAGCGTAGGTGGCCCTTTCACAGATACGCAGTATTTT	CASSVGGPFTDTQYF
-	TRBV12-3/TRBV12-4	-	TRBJ2-1	TGTGCCGGCAGTCTCAGGGTTTACAATGAGCAGTTCTTC	CAGSLRVYNEQFF
TRBD1	TRBV20-1	once	TRBJ1-2	TGCAGTGCTAAAGGACAGGAGAGCTATGGCTACTCCTTC	CSAKGQESYGYSF
-	TRBV21-1	-	TRBJ2-3	TGTGCCAGCGTCCCCGGCGGCAGGCTAGCGGGAACAGATACGCAGTATTTT	CASVPGGRLAGTDTQYF
-	TRBV11-2	few	TRBJ2-1	TGTGCCAGCAGCTTAGTTGTAGGGATCCATGAGCAGTTCTTC	CASSLVVGIHEQFF
TRBD1	TRBV30	few	TRBJ2-7	TGTGCCTGGAGTCGCCGGGACAGGGGGTACTACGAGCAGTACTTC	CAWSRRDRGYYEQYF
TRBD2	TRBV25-1	-	TRBJ2-3	TGTGCCAGCAGTGATTTGCGGGGACTAGCGGTTAAGACAGATACGCAGTATTTT	CASSDLRGLAVKTDTQYF
TRBD2	TRBV7-9	-	TRBJ2-1	TGTGCCAGCAGCTTGGGACTAGCGTCATATGAGCAGTTCTTC	CASSLGLASYEQFF
TRBD2	TRBV20-1	few	TRBJ2-1	TGCAGTGCTACTAGCGGGTTAGGCTCCTACAATGAGCAGTTCTTC	CSATSGLGSYNEQFF
-	TRBV3-1	-	TRBJ2-5	TGTGCCAGCAGCCAAAAGGGGGGTGAGACCCAGTACTTC	CASSQKGGETQYF
-	TRBV7-3	-	TRBJ2-3	TGTGCCAGCAGCTTAAAAGGGGGGGCCCCCCCCACAGATACGCAGTATTTT	CASSLKGGAPPTDTQYF
-	TRBV13	once	TRBJ2-7	TGTGCCAGCAGCTTAGAAGGTGCGGGGGCCTACAATGAGCAGTACTTC	CASSLEGAGAYNEQYF
TRBD1	TRBV7-2	many	TRBJ1-2	TGTGCCAGCAGCACAGGGGGCCCTAACTATGGCTACACCTTC	CASSTGGPNYGYTF
-	TRBV29-1	-	TRBJ2-3	TGCAGCGTTGAAGCTCAGGGAGTTACGCAGTATTTT	CSVEAQGVTQYF
-	TRBV2	many	TRBJ1-2	TGTGCCAGCAGTGAAGAAGGTGGATACTATGGCTACACCTTC	CASSEEGGYYGYTF
-	TRBV15	-	TRBJ2-1	TGTGCCACCAGCACCCTTCGGACCCGCTCCTACGAGCAGTTCTTC	CATSTLRTRSYEQFF
-	TRBV29-1	few	TRBJ2-4	TGCAGCGTTGTTTTCTTCGTCGGACCCAAAAACATTCAGTACTTC	CSVVFFVGPKNIQYF
TRBD2	TRBV9	few	TRBJ2-7	TGTGCCAGCAGCGTAGAGGGTAGCGGGAGTTACGAGCAGTACTTC	CASSVEGSGSYEQYF
-	TRBV6-4	few	TRBJ1-6	TGTGCCAGCAGTGAAGACCGGGGGAGGTCACCCCTCCACTTT	CASSEDRGRSPLHF